These 16 T cell receptor beta chains came from one sample sequenced in a study of Graves' ophthalmopathy and Graves' hyperthyroidism. Amplification from RNA transcripts yielded the TCR beta CDR3 regions. HTBI primers primed a first-round RT-PCR, and a second-round multiplex PCR followed. MiXCR was run by TCRdb on the multiplex PCR reads, yielding one entry per CDR3 protein. The sample lists hundreds of thousands of distinct CDR3 sequences, about 40% seen once, with over 2.5% in the top ten. The source material was peripheral blood. Receptor source: an adult man with Graves' ophthalmopathy.

The V call is TRBV6-2 or TRBV6-3, the J call TRBJ1-1, with 9 positions matching TRBD1. CDR1 is MNHEY and CDR2 is SVGEGT in the germline V gene. The V gene end was trimmed by 6 bases and the J gene end by 1 base; junction bases not matched to a gene: 21. The CDR3 runs 20 residues. The CDR3 sequence: CASREDRGEAHWKGNTEAFF. For the CDR3, the DNA is TGTGCCAGCAGGGAGGACAGGGGCGAGGCCCATTGGAAAGGGAACACTGAAGCTTTCTTT.

A few counts support this clonotype. The rearrangement links TRBV5-1 to TRBJ1-2; D may be TRBD1 (5 bases). Trimming removed 4 bases from V and 5 bases from J, with 18 bases in between. The CDR3 is made up of 15 amino acids. Germline V gene lookup returns CDR1 SGHRS and CDR2 YFSETQ. In nucleotides, the CDR3 is TGCGCCAGCAGCAGGGGACCTACCGACAATTATGGCTACACCTTC. Amino acid sequence: CASSRGPTDNYGYTF.

CDR3 residues: CASSYSDGYYEQYF. The CDR3 DNA is TGCGCCAGCAGCTACTCGGACGGTTACTACGAGCAGTACTTC. The chain uses TRBV5-1 and TRBJ2-7; unclear D gene. The germline V gene has CDR1 SGHRS and CDR2 YFSETQ. Deletions cut 3 bases from V and 3 bases from J, with 13 bases between. This CDR3 contains 14 residues.

This clonotype was detected many times. The chain is built from TRBV12-3 or TRBV12-4 and TRBJ2-2, with 7 bases aligning to TRBD2. The CDR3 has 15 amino acids. The J segment lost 5 bases and the V segment lost 6 bases, leaving 9 bases of the junction unmatched. The CDR3 region is CASSSTGAGTGELFF. Written as DNA, the CDR3 is TGTGCCAGCAGCTCCACCGGAGCGGGGACCGGGGAGCTGTTTTTT.

A note on this clonotype: One base away lies a much larger clone, so this may be a sequencing read error. The rearrangement uses TRBV19 and TRBJ2-7; 7 positions match TRBD1. The CDR3 totals 13 residues. In germline, CDR1 is LNHDA, CDR2 SQIVND (reference sequence). V was pared by 5 bases and J by 7 bases, with 8 bases of the junction left unmatched. The CDR3 spells CASSWAGGREQYF. CDR3 coding DNA: TGTGCCAGTAGTTGGGCAGGGGGTCGGGAGCAGTACTTC.

The chain combines TRBV19 with TRBJ1-5, with 8 bases lining up with TRBD1. Germline loops: CDR1 LNHDA, CDR2 SQIVND (reference sequence). J lost 7 bases, V lost 4 bases, and 12 bases had no gene match. The CDR3 is 16 residues long. The CDR3 region is CASSTGTGLYEQPQHF. The CDR3 DNA is TGTGCCAGTAGTACCGGGACAGGTCTCTACGAGCAGCCCCAGCATTTT.

This clonotype came up many times. V usage is TRBV20-1 and J usage is TRBJ1-6, with D unresolved. Germline CDR1 is DFQATT and CDR2 is SNEGSKA (reference sequence). Trimming took off 1 base at V and 10 bases at J, with 8 bases between the two ends. This CDR3 region has 12 residues. The CDR3 sequence is CSARVLGSPLHF. CDR3 nucleotides: TGCAGTGCTAGAGTTTTGGGGTCACCCCTCCACTTT.

The V gene is TRBV19, the J gene TRBJ2-2, with 7 bases identical to TRBD1. This CDR3 spans 17 amino acids. Trimming removed 6 bases from V and 9 bases from J; junction bases left unmatched: 19. Per the germline V gene, CDR1 is LNHDA and CDR2 is SQIVND (reference sequence). The CDR3 loop is CASRTGSTGMRTRELFF. The CDR3 bases are TGTGCCAGTAGGACCGGATCGACAGGGATGAGAACCAGGGAGCTGTTTTTT.

This rearrangement joins TRBV2 to TRBJ2-7; 8 bases are a match to TRBD2. The CDR3 consists of 14 residues. Germline assignment: CDR1 SNHLY and CDR2 FYNNEI. J lost 5 bases, V lost 11 bases, and 14 bases had no gene match. The CDR3 reads CAGSLTGRADEQYF. CDR3 DNA: TGTGCCGGGAGCCTGACCGGGAGGGCCGACGAGCAGTACTTC. The full variable domain, completed using reference TRBV2 and TRBJ2-7, is EPEVTQTPSHQVTQMGQEVILRCVPISNHLYFYWYRQILGQKVEFLVSFYNNEISEKSEIFDDQFSVERPDGSNFTLKIRSTKLEDSAMYFCAGSLTGRADEQYFGPGTRLTVT.

The J gene is TRBJ1-2, the V gene TRBV29-1; D unresolved. This CDR3 comprises 13 residues. Trimming took off 5 bases at V and 4 bases at J, with 14 bases between the two ends. Germline V gives CDR1 SQVTM, CDR2 ANQGSEA. As DNA, the CDR3 is TGCAGCGTTCATCTCCAGAGGATCTATGGCTACACCTTC. Its protein product is CSVHLQRIYGYTF.

This clonotype was recorded at least ten times. This sequence joins TRBV20-1 and TRBJ2-2; 7 bases agree with TRBD2. Germline V gene lookup returns CDR1 DFQATT and CDR2 SNEGSKA (reference sequence). V shed 2 bases and J 6 bases; nucleotides not matched to a gene: 6. The CDR3 runs to 14 residues. In DNA, the CDR3 is TGCAGTGCTAGATCCCATCTAGCGGCCGGGGAGCTGTTTTTT. Its translation is CSARSHLAAGELFF.

The chain recombines TRBV25-1 with TRBJ1-2; 8 nucleotides line up with TRBD1. The CDR3 covers 11 residues. Looked up from germline, CDR1 is MGHDK and CDR2 is SYGVNS. Losses at the gene ends were 8 bases for V and 13 bases for J; bases not matched to a gene: 9. CDR3 nucleotide sequence: TGTGCCAGCTCCCCGACAGGGGTTCTCACCTTC. Encoded protein: CASSPTGVLTF.

This clonotype was observed many times. The chain employs TRBV24-1 and TRBJ2-5, with 9 positions matching TRBD1. With V trimmed by 9 bases and J by 4 bases, 5 bases remained unmatched. The germline CDR1 and CDR2 sequences are KGHDR and SFDVKD. CDR3 length equals 13 residues. This CDR3 is CATAQGARETQYF. In DNA, the CDR3 is TGTGCCACCGCACAGGGGGCGCGAGAGACCCAGTACTTC.

V usage is TRBV6-6 and J usage is TRBJ1-2; D may be TRBD1 (6 bases). Per the germline V gene, CDR1 is MNHNY and CDR2 is SVGAGI (reference sequence). CDR3 length: 16 amino acids. V lost 0 bases and J lost 0, with 11 bases in between. The DNA for the CDR3 is TGTGCCAGCAGTTACTCTGGGGGCCCAGCTAACTATGGCTACACCTTC. Translation: CASSYSGGPANYGYTF.

The chain links TRBV12-5 to TRBJ2-7; a weak D match, TRBD2 (6 bases). CDR3 length: 16 amino acids. Germline CDR1 reads LGHNT; CDR2 reads FRNRAP. The V end was cut by 0 bases, the J end by 2 bases, with 14 bases between. DNA of the CDR3: TGTGCTAGTGGTTTGGTACTCTCCCGGGAGCCCTACGAGCAGTACTTC. Protein sequence: CASGLVLSREPYEQYF. Variable domain in full (rest from reference TRBV12-5 and TRBJ2-7): DARVTQTPRHKVTEMGQEVTMRCQPILGHNTVFWYRQTMMQGLELLAYFRNRAPLDDSGMPKDRFSAEMPDATLATLKIQPSEPRDSAVYFCASGLVLSREPYEQYFGPGTRLTVT.

At least ten counts were recorded for this clonotype. The chain joins TRBV19 to TRBJ1-1; no definite D call. Germline assignment: CDR1 LNHDA and CDR2 SQIVND (reference sequence). The V gene lost 3 bases and the J gene lost 7 bases, with 12 bases spanning the gap. The CDR3 loop spans 13 amino acids. CDR3 protein: CASSMRSASEAFF. The CDR3, as DNA: TGTGCCAGTAGTATGAGGAGCGCCAGTGAAGCTTTCTTT.